This paragraph covers one TCR beta chain sequence. The sample is drawn from a study of blood T cell repertoires in COVID-19. Overall study context: PBMCs, B-cell-depleted T cells, or T cells were the source of the cDNA or gDNA that made up the material.

CDR3 length: 13 residues. The germline V gene has CDR1 SQVTM and CDR2 ANQGSEA. V lost 7 bases to trimming and J lost 7 bases; unmatched junction nucleotides: 3. Sequencing used immunoSEQ multiplex PCR; TCRdb keeps in-frame clones, though not all of them. Here the sample spans fewer than 700,000 clones, about 89% being singletons. This sequence joins TRBV29-1 and TRBJ2-1, with TRBD2 identical over 14 bases. The sample comprised peripheral blood. This clonotype originated in a woman between 50 and 59 years old with COVID-19, enrolled during active disease. The CDR3 region is CSGGLAGGNEQFF. The CDR3 nucleotides read TGCAGCGGTGGACTAGCGGGGGGTAATGAGCAGTTCTTC.